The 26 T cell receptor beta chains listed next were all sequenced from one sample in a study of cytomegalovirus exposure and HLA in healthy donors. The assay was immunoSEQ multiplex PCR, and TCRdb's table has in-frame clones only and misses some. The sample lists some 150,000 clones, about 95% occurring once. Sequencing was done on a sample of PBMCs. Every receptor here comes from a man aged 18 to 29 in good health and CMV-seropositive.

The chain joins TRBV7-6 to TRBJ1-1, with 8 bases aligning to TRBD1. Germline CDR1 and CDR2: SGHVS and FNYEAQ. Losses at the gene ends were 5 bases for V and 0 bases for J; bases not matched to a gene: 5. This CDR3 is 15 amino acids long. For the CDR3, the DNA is TGTGCCAGCAGCGGAGGACAGGGCGTGAACACTGAAGCTTTCTTT. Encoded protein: CASSGGQGVNTEAFF. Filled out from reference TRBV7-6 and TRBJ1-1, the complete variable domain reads GAGVSQSPRYKVTKRGQDVALRCDPISGHVSLYWYRQALGQGPEFLTYFNYEAQQDKSGLPNDRFSAERPEGSISTLTIQRTEQRDSAMYRCASSGGQGVNTEAFFGQGTRLTVV.

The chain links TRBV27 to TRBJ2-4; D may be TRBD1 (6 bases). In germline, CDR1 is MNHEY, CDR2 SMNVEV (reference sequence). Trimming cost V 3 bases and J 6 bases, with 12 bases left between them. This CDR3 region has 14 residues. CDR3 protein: CASSLIRTANIQYF. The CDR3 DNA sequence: TGTGCCAGCAGTTTGATTAGGACAGCAAACATTCAGTACTTC.

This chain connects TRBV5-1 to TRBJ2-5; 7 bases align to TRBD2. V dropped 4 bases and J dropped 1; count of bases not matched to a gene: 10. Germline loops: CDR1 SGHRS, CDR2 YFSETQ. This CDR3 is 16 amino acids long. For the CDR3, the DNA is TGCGCCAGCAGCCCCTTAGCGGGCCGGGTCCAAGAGACCCAGTACTTC. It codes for CASSPLAGRVQETQYF.

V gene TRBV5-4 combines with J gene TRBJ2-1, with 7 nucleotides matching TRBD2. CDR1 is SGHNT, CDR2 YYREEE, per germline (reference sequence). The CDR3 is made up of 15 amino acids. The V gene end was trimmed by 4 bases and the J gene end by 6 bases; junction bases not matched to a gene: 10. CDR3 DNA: TGTGCCAGCAGCAAAGAGGTGCGGGAGAGCAATGAGCAGTTCTTC. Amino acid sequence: CASSKEVRESNEQFF. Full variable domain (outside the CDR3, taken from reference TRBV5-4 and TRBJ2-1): ETGVTQSPTHLIKTRGQQVTLRCSSQSGHNTVSWYQQALGQGPQFIFQYYREEENGRGNFPPRFSGLQFPNYSSELNVNALELDDSALYLCASSKEVRESNEQFFGPGTRLTVL.

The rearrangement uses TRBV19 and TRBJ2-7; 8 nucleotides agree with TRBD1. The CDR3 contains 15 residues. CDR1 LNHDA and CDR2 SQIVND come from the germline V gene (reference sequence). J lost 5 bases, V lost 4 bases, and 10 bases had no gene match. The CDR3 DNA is TGTGCCAGTAGTACAGCCGGGACAGGAGGGGACGAGCAGTACTTC. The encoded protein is CASSTAGTGGDEQYF.

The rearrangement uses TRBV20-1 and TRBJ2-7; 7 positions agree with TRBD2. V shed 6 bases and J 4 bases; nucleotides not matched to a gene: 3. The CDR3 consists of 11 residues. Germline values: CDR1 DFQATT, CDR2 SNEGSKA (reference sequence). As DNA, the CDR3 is TGCAGTGCGGTGGGGGGGTACGAGCAGTACTTC. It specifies CSAVGGYEQYF.

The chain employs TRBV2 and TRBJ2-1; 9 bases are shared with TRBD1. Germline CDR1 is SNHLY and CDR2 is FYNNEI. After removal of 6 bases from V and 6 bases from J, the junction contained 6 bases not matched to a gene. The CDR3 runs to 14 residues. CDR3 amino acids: CASRWTGDSNEQFF. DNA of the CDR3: TGTGCCAGCAGGTGGACAGGGGATAGCAATGAGCAGTTCTTC.

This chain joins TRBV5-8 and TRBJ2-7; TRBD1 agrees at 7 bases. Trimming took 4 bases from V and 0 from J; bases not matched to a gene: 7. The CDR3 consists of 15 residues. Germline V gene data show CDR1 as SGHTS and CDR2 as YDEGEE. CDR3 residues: CASSVAGTVSYEQYF. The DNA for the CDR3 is TGTGCCAGCAGCGTGGCCGGGACAGTCTCCTACGAGCAGTACTTC.

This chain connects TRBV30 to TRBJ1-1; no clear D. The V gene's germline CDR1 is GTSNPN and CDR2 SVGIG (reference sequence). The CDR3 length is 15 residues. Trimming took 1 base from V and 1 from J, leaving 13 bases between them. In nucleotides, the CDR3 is TGTGCCTGGAGTGGGTCCTTTGAGCAGAACACTGAAGCTTTCTTT. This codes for CAWSGSFEQNTEAFF.

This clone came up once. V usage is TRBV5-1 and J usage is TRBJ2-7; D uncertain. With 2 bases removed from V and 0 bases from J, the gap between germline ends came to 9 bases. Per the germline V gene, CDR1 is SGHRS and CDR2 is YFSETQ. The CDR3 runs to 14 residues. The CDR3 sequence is CASSLIHSSYEQYF. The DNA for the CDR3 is TGCGCCAGCAGCTTAATACATTCCTCCTACGAGCAGTACTTC.

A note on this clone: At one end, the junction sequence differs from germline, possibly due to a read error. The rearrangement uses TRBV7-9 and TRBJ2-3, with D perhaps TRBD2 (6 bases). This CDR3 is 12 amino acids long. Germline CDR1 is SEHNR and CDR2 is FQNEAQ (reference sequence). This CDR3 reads CASSFGLTGEVF. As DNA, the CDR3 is TGTGCCAGCAGCTTCGGCTTGACGGGAGAGGTATTT.

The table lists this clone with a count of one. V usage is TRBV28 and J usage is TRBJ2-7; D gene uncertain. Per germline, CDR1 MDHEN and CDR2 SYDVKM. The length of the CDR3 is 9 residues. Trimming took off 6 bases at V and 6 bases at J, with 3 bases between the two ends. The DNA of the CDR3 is TGTGCCAGCAGGAGCGAGCAGTACTTC. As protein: CASRSEQYF.

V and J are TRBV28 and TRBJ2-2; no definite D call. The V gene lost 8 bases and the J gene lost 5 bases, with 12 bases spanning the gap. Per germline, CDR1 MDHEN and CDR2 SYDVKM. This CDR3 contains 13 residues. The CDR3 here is CASCSLLTGELFF. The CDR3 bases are TGTGCCAGCTGCTCCCTCCTAACCGGGGAGCTGTTTTTT.

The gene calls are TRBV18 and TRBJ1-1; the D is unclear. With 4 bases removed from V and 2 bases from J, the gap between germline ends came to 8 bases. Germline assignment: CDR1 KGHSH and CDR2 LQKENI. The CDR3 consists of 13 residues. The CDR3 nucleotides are TGTGCCAGCTCACTACAGCAAAACACTGAAGCTTTCTTT. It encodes CASSLQQNTEAFF.

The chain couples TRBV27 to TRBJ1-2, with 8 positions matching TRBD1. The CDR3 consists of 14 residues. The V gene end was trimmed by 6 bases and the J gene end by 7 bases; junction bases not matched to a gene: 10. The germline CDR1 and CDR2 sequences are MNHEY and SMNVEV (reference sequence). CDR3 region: CASRPAGGTGGYTF. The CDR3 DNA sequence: TGTGCCAGCAGGCCCGCAGGGGGCACGGGTGGCTACACCTTC.

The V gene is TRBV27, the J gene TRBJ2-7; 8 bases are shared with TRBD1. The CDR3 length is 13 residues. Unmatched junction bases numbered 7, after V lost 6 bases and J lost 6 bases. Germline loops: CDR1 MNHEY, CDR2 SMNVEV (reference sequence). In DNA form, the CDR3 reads TGTGCCAGCAGCGCCGGGACAGGCGGCGAGCAGTACTTC. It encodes CASSAGTGGEQYF.

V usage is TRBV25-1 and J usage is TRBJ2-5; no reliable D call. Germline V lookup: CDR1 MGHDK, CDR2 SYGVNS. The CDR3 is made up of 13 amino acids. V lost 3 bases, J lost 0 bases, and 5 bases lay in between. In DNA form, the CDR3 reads TGTGCCAGCAGTGAGAGCAACCAAGAGACCCAGTACTTC. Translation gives CASSESNQETQYF.

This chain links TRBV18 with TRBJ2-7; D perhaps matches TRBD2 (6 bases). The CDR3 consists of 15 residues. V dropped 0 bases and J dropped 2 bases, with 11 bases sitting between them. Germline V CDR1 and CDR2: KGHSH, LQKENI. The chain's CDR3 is CASSPPSGGAYEQYF. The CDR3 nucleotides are TGTGCCAGCTCACCACCCAGCGGAGGGGCCTACGAGCAGTACTTC.

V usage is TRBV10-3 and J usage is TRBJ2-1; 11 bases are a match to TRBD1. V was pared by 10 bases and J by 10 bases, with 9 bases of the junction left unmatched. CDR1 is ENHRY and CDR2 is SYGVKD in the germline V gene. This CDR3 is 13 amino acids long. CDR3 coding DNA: TGTGCCACTACTAGGGGGACAGGGGGGGAGCAGTTCTTC. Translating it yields CATTRGTGGEQFF.

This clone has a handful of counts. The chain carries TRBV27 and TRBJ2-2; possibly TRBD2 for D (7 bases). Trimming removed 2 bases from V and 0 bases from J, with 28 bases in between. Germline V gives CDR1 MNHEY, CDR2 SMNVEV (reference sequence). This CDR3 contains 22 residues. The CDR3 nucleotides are TGTGCCAGCAGTTTAAGGCCTGGATGGGAGGGGGGGGAACTGGCGAACACCGGGGAGCTGTTTTTT. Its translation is CASSLRPGWEGGELANTGELFF.

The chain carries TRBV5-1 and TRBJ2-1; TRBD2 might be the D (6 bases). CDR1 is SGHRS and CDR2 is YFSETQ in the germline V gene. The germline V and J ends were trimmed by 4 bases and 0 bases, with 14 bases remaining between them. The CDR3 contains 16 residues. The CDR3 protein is CASSRGLSSSYNEQFF. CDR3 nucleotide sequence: TGCGCCAGCAGCCGGGGACTCTCGAGCTCCTACAATGAGCAGTTCTTC. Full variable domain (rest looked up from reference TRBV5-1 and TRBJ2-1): KAGVTQTPRYLIKTRGQQVTLSCSPISGHRSVSWYQQTPGQGLQFLFEYFSETQRNKGNFPGRFSGRQFSNSRSEMNVSTLELGDSALYLCASSRGLSSSYNEQFFGPGTRLTVL.

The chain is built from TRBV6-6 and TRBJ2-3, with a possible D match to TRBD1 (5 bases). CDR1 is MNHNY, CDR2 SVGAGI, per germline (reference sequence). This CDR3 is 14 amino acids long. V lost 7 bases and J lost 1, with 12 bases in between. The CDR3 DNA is TGTGCCAGCACCACAGGTTTCCGCACAGATACGCAGTATTTT. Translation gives CASTTGFRTDTQYF.

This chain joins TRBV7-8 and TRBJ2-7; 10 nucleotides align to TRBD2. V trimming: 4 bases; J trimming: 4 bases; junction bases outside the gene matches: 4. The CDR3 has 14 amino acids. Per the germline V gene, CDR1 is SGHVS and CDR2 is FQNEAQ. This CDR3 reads CASSSQREGYEQYF. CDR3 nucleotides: TGTGCCAGCAGCTCCCAGCGGGAGGGGTACGAGCAGTACTTC.

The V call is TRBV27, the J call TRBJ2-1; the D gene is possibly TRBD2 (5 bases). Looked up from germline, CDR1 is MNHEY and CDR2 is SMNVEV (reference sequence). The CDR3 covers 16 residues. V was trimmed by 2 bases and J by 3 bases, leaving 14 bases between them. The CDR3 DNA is TGTGCCAGCAGTTTAGAGGGCGGGTCGATCTACAATGAGCAGTTCTTC. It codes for CASSLEGGSIYNEQFF.

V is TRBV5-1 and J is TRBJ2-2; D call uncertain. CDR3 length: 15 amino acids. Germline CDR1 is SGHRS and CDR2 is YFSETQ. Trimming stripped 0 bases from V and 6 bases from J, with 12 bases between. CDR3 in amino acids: CASSLGSTPPGELFF. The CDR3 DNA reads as TGCGCCAGCAGCTTGGGCTCAACACCTCCCGGGGAGCTGTTTTTT. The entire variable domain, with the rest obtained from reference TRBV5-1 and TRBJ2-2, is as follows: KAGVTQTPRYLIKTRGQQVTLSCSPISGHRSVSWYQQTPGQGLQFLFEYFSETQRNKGNFPGRFSGRQFSNSRSEMNVSTLELGDSALYLCASSLGSTPPGELFFGEGSRLTVL.

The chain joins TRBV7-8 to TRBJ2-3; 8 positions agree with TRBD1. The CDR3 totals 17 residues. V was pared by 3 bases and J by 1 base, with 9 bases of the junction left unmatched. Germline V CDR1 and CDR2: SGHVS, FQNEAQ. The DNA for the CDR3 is TGTGCCAGCAGCTTCCTGACAGGGGCGTCAGGCACAGATACGCAGTATTTT. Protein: CASSFLTGASGTDTQYF. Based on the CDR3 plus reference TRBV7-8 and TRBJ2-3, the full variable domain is GAGVSQSPRYKVAKRGQDVALRCDPISGHVSLFWYQQALGQGPEFLTYFQNEAQLDKSGLPSDRFFAERPEGSVSTLKIQRTQQEDSAVYLCASSFLTGASGTDTQYFGPGTRLTVL.